Listed below are T cell receptor beta chains from one sample, sequenced in a study of T cell responses to AZD1222 COVID-19 vaccine. Sequencing was performed with immunoSEQ multiplex PCR; in TCRdb, only in-frame clones are kept and a portion is missing. The sample includes approximately 110,000 clones, roughly 87% of them seen just once. The sample consisted of peripheral blood, taken on day 0 of MenACWY control vaccination. The receptors originated from an adult in good health. The CDR3 runs from the conserved cysteine through the conserved F or W. A D gene is named only where the DNA matches it firmly. Size tells how often a clone was seen (once, few, many) or the class of an expanded clone, and some rows leave it out.

once	TRBV30	-	TRBJ2-7	TGTGCCTGGAGCCGCCGGGGGAGCTCCTACGAGCAGTACTTC	CAWSRRGSSYEQYF
-	TRBV7-2	TRBD1	TRBJ1-2	TGTGCCAGCAGCTTAGGGACAGGGCCCGACTATGGCTACACCTTC	CASSLGTGPDYGYTF
-	TRBV7-2	TRBD2	TRBJ2-7	TGTGCCAGCAGCTGGACTAGCGGGGGACCTTACGAGCAGTACTTC	CASSWTSGGPYEQYF
-	TRBV5-6	-	TRBJ1-1	TGTGCCAGCAGCTTGGGGGATAGAGACACTGAAGCTTTCTTT	CASSLGDRDTEAFF
-	TRBV30	-	TRBJ1-2	TGTGCCCAAAACTGGGGCTATGGCTACACCTTC	CAQNWGYGYTF
-	TRBV28	TRBD2	TRBJ2-1	TGTGCCAGTAGACTAGCGGGAGGGCCATGGAATGAGCAGTTCTTC	CASRLAGGPWNEQFF
few	TRBV23-1	-	TRBJ2-2	TGCGCCAGCAGTTCCGACCCAGCCTCCACCGGGGAGCTGTTTTTT	CASSSDPASTGELFF
-	TRBV4-1	-	TRBJ2-2	TGCGCCAGCAGCCATCTAGGGGGAGGGACGAACACCGGGGAGCTGTTTTTT	CASSHLGGGTNTGELFF
few	TRBV18	TRBD1	TRBJ1-5	TGTGCCAGCTCACCCGGAACAGGGGGGGCTCAGCCCCAGCATTTT	CASSPGTGGAQPQHF
-	TRBV4-2	-	TRBJ2-3	TGTGCCAGCAGCCAAGTTGGGGGTGGACTCACAGATACGCAGTATTTT	CASSQVGGGLTDTQYF
-	TRBV23-1	TRBD1	TRBJ2-2	TGCGCCAGCAGTCAATCGGGACAGCCTCTCACACAGCGAGACCCCGGGGAGCTGTTTTTT	CASSQSGQPLTQRDPGELFF
-	TRBV24-1	TRBD1	TRBJ1-2	TGTGCCACCAGTGAGCCCGGGACAGTCTATGGCTACACCTTC	CATSEPGTVYGYTF
-	TRBV28	TRBD1	TRBJ2-7	TGTGCCAGCCGACAGGGCGGCCACGAGCAGTACTTC	CASRQGGHEQYF
-	TRBV24-1	TRBD1	TRBJ1-5	TGTGCCACGCCGGGACAGAAAGATAGCAATCAGCCCCAGCATTTT	CATPGQKDSNQPQHF